This T cell receptor (beta chain) is from a study of response to subunit inactivated influenza vaccine. This clonotype has just a few counts. From the RT-PCR reads, TCRdb called clonotypes with MiXCR, one entry per CDR3 protein. The sample shows more than 450,000 distinct CDR3 sequences, 7.6% of them seen only once. Germline loops: CDR1 GTSNPN, CDR2 SVGIG (reference sequence). The CDR3 has 15 residues. V was clipped by 0 bases and J by 4 bases, with 12 bases between them. Source: PBMCs from blood, taken roughly 24 months after vaccination. This TCR derives from a man aged 45 to 75 who received an inactivated influenza vaccine. This chain joins TRBV30 and TRBJ2-2; D is possibly TRBD2 (5 bases). Written as DNA, the CDR3 is TGTGCCTGGAGTGTACAACTAGTTCTCACCGGGGAGCTGTTTTTT. Its protein product is CAWSVQLVLTGELFF. Drawing the rest from reference TRBV30 and TRBJ2-2, the complete variable domain is SQTIHQWPATLVQPVGSPLSLECTVEGTSNPNLYWYRQAAGRGLQLLFYSVGIGQISSEVPQNLSASRPQDRQFILSSKKLLLSDSGFYLCAWSVQLVLTGELFFGEGSRLTVL.